This T cell receptor (beta chain) was retrieved from a study of CD8+ T cells in alopecia areata. A note on this clone: Its antigen is not identified.

RNA extraction and reverse transcription yielded cDNA as sequencing template. The table came from immunoSEQ multiplex PCR; TCRdb's copy has only in-frame clones and leaves some out. The sample shows more than 90,000 clones, about 61% of them seen only once. This CDR3 is built from 14 residues. Germline assignment: CDR1 WNHNN and CDR2 SYGVQD (reference sequence). The V end lost 3 bases, the J end lost 0 bases, and 6 bases lay between the germline ends. PBMCs yielded sorted CD4+ and CD8+ T cells. Findings of the study overall: Tissue-resident alphabeta T cells belonging to normal skin likewise get sequenced within scalp specimens. TCR sharing was clearer in mice than between patients, perhaps partly owing to patient HLA diversity. The study found higher clonality in lesional than normal scalp, especially in alopecia totalis/universalis.

The rearrangement joins TRBV10-1 to TRBJ2-4; D is uncertain. The source material was CD4+ T cells sorted from blood. The receptor was isolated from a human donor in good health. DNA of the CDR3: TGCGCCAGCAGTGACGACGCAGCCAAAAACATTCAGTACTTC. Its protein product is CASSDDAAKNIQYF.